The 9 T cell receptor beta chains below come from one sample, sequenced in a study of T cell changes during pregnancy in multiple sclerosis. Repertoires were generated with immunoSEQ multiplex PCR, while TCRdb's copy carries only in-frame clones and drops some. Of around 50,000 clones detected, 93% appear once; the ten largest clones hold around 3.7%. The specimen comprised CD8+ T cells from peripheral blood mononuclear cells, sampled in the second trimester of pregnancy. The receptors shown here come from a female donor with multiple sclerosis, enrolled in a pregnancy study.

The chain couples TRBV27 to TRBJ2-3; perhaps TRBD2 as D (7 bases). From germline, CDR1 is MNHEY and CDR2 SMNVEV (reference sequence). V gave up 8 bases and J gave up 7 bases, with 10 bases separating them. This CDR3 comprises 11 residues. The DNA for the CDR3 is TGTGCCAGCGGGGGGGGGCATACGCAGTATTTT. Protein product: CASGGGHTQYF.

This clone has a single count. The chain recombines TRBV19 with TRBJ1-2; the match to TRBD1 covers 10 bases. The V and J ends lost 6 bases and 3 bases, in that order; junction bases with no gene match: 10. Germline values: CDR1 LNHDA, CDR2 SQIVND (reference sequence). This CDR3 is built from 16 residues. The CDR3 bases are TGTGCCAGTAGCGGGCGATGGACAGGGGGTGACTATGGCTACACCTTC. Residues: CASSGRWTGGDYGYTF. Complete variable domain (other parts from reference TRBV19 and TRBJ1-2): DGGITQSPKYLFRKEGQNVTLSCEQNLNHDAMYWYRQDPGQGLRLIYYSQIVNDFQKGDIAEGYSVSREKKESFPLTVTSAQKNPTAFYLCASSGRWTGGDYGYTFGSGTRLTVV.

The chain recombines TRBV28 with TRBJ2-7; 11 bases line up with TRBD2. V shed 5 bases and J 2 bases; nucleotides not matched to a gene: 5. Per germline, CDR1 MDHEN and CDR2 SYDVKM. This CDR3 region has 15 residues. The CDR3 bases are TGTGCCAGCAGTCGACTAGCGGGACCCACCTACGAGCAGTACTTC. Amino acid sequence: CASSRLAGPTYEQYF.

This chain uses TRBV27 with TRBJ2-1; 10 nucleotides match TRBD2. V gave up 3 bases and J gave up 8 bases; unmatched junction bases: 4. There are 14 residues in the CDR3. Looked up from germline, CDR1 is MNHEY and CDR2 is SMNVEV (reference sequence). CDR3 sequence reads: CASSFSGGVDEQFF. As DNA, the CDR3 is TGTGCCAGCAGTTTCAGCGGGGGGGTCGATGAGCAGTTCTTC.

V is TRBV29-1 and J is TRBJ1-1; D not resolved. Per the germline V gene, CDR1 is SQVTM and CDR2 is ANQGSEA. The length of the CDR3 is 13 residues. The ends were cut back, 7 bases at V and 1 base at J, with 13 bases in the middle. CDR3 protein: CSAISEGNTEAFF. CDR3 in DNA: TGCAGCGCAATTTCGGAGGGGAACACTGAAGCTTTCTTT.

The J gene is TRBJ2-7, the V gene TRBV5-1, with TRBD2 matching over 7 bases. With V trimmed by 0 bases and J by 2 bases, 8 bases remained unmatched. This CDR3 is 16 amino acids long. The germline CDR1 and CDR2 sequences are SGHRS and YFSETQ. CDR3 sequence reads: CASSLDTAGHPYEQYF. CDR3 sequence (DNA): TGCGCCAGCAGCTTGGATACAGCGGGGCACCCCTACGAGCAGTACTTC.

The chain has TRBV4-1 and TRBJ2-7; TRBD1 matches 10 bases. CDR3 length: 15 amino acids. Trimming cost V 5 bases and J 3 bases; bases outside gene matches: 7. CDR1 MGHRA and CDR2 YSYEKL come from the germline V gene. The CDR3 DNA is TGCGCCAGCAGCTCCCGGGACAGGGGAATCTACGAGCAGTACTTC. Translation gives CASSSRDRGIYEQYF.

This clone has only one observation. The chain is built from TRBV9 and TRBJ2-7; possible D gene TRBD2, 5 bases. Per the germline V gene, CDR1 is SGDLS and CDR2 is YYNGEE. The V end was cut by 3 bases, the J end by 1 base, with 11 bases between. CDR3 size: 14 residues. The CDR3 is CASSGRDGSYEQYF. The CDR3 bases are TGTGCCAGCAGCGGCCGGGATGGGTCCTACGAGCAGTACTTC.

V usage is TRBV27 and J usage is TRBJ2-3; the D gene is possibly TRBD2 (6 bases). The CDR3 is made up of 15 amino acids. V dropped 4 bases and J dropped 2 bases, with 13 bases sitting between them. Germline V gene data show CDR1 as MNHEY and CDR2 as SMNVEV (reference sequence). CDR3 DNA sequence: TGTGCCAGCAGTTCCTCCTCGGGGGTCACAGATACGCAGTATTTT. The encoded protein is CASSSSSGVTDTQYF.